This T cell receptor (beta chain) was found in a study of T cell changes during pregnancy in multiple sclerosis. The assay was immunoSEQ multiplex PCR, and TCRdb's table has in-frame clones only and misses some. The sample has around 30,000 clones, 85% to 90% seen once. J was trimmed by 3 bases and V by 6 bases; bases with no gene match: 7. CDR3 length: 15 residues. The V gene's germline CDR1 is SGHNT and CDR2 YYREEE (reference sequence). The rearrangement uses TRBV5-4 and TRBJ2-7, with 12 nucleotides matching TRBD2. This TCR derives from a female donor in good health, enrolled as a control in a pregnancy study. The sample consisted of CD4+ T cells from peripheral blood mononuclear cells, taken in the third trimester of pregnancy. CDR3 sequence (DNA): TGTGCCAGCATGGCTAGCGGGGGGGCTGACTACGAGCAGTACTTC. It specifies CASMASGGADYEQYF.